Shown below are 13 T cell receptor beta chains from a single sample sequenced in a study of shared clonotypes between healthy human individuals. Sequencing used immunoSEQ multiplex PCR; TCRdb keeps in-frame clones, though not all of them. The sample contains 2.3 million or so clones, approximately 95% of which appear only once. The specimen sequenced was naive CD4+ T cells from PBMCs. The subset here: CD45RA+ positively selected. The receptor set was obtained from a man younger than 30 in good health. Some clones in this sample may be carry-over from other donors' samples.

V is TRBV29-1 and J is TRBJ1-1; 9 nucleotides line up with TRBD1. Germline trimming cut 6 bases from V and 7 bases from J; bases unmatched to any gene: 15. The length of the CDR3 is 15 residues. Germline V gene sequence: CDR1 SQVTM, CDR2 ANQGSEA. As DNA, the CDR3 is TGCAGCGTCGAGAGAAGGGACAGGGACAATATTGAAGCTTTCTTT. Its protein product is CSVERRDRDNIEAFF.

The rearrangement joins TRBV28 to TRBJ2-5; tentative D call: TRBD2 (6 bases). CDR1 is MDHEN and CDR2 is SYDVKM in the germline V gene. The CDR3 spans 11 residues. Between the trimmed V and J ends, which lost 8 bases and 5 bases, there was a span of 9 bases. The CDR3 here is CASQGGETQYF. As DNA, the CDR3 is TGTGCCAGCCAAGGAGGGGAGACCCAGTACTTC. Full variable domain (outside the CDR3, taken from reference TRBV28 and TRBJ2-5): DVKVTQSSRYLVKRTGEKVFLECVQDMDHENMFWYRQDPGLGLRLIYFSYDVKMKEKGDIPEGYSVSREKKERFSLILESASTNQTSMYLCASQGGETQYFGPGTRLLVL.

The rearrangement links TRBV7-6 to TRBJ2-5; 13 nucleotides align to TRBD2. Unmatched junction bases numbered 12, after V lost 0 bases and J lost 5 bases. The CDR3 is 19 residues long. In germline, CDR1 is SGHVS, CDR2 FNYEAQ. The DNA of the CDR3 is TGTGCCAGCAGCTTAGCAACCCCTACTAGCGGGAGGGCCCGGGAGACCCAGTACTTC. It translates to CASSLATPTSGRARETQYF.

CDR3 nucleotides: TGTGCCAGCAGCTTCCCGGGACAGGGGAGAGAGACCCAGTACTTC. It specifies CASSFPGQGRETQYF. This chain uses TRBV28 with TRBJ2-5; 10 nucleotides align to TRBD1. Trimming took 6 bases from V and 4 from J; bases not matched to a gene: 8. This CDR3 contains 15 residues. From germline, CDR1 is MDHEN and CDR2 SYDVKM.

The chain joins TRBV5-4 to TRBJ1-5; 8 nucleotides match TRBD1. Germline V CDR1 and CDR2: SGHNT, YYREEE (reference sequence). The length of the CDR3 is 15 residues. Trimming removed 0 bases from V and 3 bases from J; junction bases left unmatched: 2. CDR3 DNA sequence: TGTGCCAGCAGCTTGGACAGGGGGTACAATCAGCCCCAGCATTTT. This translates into CASSLDRGYNQPQHF.

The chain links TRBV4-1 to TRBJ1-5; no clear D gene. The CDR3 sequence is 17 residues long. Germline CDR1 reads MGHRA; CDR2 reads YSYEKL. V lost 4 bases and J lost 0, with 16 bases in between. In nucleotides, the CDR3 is TGCGCCAGCAGCCTAAGGGAGGTGGGCTATAGCAATCAGCCCCAGCATTTT. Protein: CASSLREVGYSNQPQHF.

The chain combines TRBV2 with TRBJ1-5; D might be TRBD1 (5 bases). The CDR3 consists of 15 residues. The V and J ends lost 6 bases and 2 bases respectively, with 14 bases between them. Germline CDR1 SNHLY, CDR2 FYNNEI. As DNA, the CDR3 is TGTGCCAGCAGGGATCGACAGTACGGCAATCAGCCCCAGCATTTT. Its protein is CASRDRQYGNQPQHF.

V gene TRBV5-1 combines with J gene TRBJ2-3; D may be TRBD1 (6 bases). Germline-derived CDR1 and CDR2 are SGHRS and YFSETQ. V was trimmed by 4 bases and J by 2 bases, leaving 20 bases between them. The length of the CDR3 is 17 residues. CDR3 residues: CASSMGTDSLNTDTQYF. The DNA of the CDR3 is TGCGCCAGCAGCATGGGGACGGACAGCCTAAACACAGATACGCAGTATTTT.

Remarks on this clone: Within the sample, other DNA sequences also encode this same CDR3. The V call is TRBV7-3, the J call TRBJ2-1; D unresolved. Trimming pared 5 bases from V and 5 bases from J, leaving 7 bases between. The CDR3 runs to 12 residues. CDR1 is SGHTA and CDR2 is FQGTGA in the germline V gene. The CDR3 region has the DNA TGTGCCAGCAGCCTTACGAACAATGAGCAGTTCTTC. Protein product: CASSLTNNEQFF.

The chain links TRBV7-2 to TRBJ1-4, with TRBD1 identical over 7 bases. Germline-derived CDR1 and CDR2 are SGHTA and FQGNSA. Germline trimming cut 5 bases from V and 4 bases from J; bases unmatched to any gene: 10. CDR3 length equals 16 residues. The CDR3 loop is CASSPRPGQFNEKLFF. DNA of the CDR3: TGTGCCAGCAGCCCGAGACCGGGACAGTTTAATGAAAAACTGTTTTTT.

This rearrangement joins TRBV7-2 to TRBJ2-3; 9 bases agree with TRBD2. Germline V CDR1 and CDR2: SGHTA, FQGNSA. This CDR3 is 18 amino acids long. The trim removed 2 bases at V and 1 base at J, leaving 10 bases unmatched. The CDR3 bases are TGTGCCAGCAGCTTATTCGCTAGCGGGACGGGAGGCACAGATACGCAGTATTTT. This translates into CASSLFASGTGGTDTQYF.

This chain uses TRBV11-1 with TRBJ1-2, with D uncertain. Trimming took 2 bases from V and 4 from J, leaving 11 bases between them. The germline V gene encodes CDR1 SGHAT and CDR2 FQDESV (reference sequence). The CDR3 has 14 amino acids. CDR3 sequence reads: CASSLTGKTYGYTF. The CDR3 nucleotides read TGTGCCAGCAGCTTAACCGGAAAGACCTATGGCTACACCTTC.

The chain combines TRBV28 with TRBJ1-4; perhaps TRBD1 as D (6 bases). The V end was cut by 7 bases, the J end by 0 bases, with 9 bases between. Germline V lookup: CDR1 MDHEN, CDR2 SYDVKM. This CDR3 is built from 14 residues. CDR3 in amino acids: CASKTGATNEKLFF. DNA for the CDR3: TGTGCCAGCAAGACAGGTGCAACTAATGAAAAACTGTTTTTT.